This TCR beta chain emerged from a study of T cell responses to AZD1222 COVID-19 vaccine. Assay used: immunoSEQ multiplex PCR; TCRdb lists only in-frame clones, some missing. In the table there are 120,000 or so clones, around nine tenths of which are singletons. This CDR3 spans 11 amino acids. Germline-derived CDR1 and CDR2 are LGHDT and YNNKEL (reference sequence). V lost 8 bases to trimming and J lost 10 bases, with 14 bases between them. The V call is TRBV3-1 (or the pseudogene TRBV3-2), the J call TRBJ1-1; D gene ambiguous. The sequence came from an adult in good health. Sequenced here: peripheral blood, sampled on day 0 of AZD1222 vaccination. For the CDR3, the DNA is TGTGCCAGCGGGGTCGGCGCAGCAGCTTTCTTT. It is translated as CASGVGAAAFF.